The 21 T cell receptor beta chains below all came from one sample that was sequenced in a study of vaccination effects on CD4 cells after COVID-19. Antigens for these TCRs are unknown. Under the ViraFEST assay, PBMC were stimulated with viral peptide pools so that antigen-specific CD4+ T cells expanded. Sequencing was performed afterwards. With roughly 10 days of culture completed, CD4+ T cells were isolated. People in the vaccine group had not been infected with SARS-CoV-2 before, and their nucleocapsid antibodies were negative. Sequencing was performed with immunoSEQ multiplex PCR; in TCRdb, only in-frame clones are kept and a portion is missing. The table includes about 43,000 clones, around three quarters detected once. The sequences come from CD4+ T cells from PBMCs cultured with SARS-CoV-2 spike peptides, collected before COVID-19 vaccination. These receptors were collected from a human donor who received a COVID-19 vaccine.

V gene TRBV18 combines with J gene TRBJ1-1, with no clear D. The V gene lost 3 bases and the J gene lost 5 bases, with 16 bases spanning the gap. The V gene's germline CDR1 is KGHSH and CDR2 LQKENI. The CDR3 is made up of 15 amino acids. CDR3 sequence reads: CASSPVDGIGTEAFF. In DNA form, the CDR3 reads TGTGCCAGCTCACCCGTTGACGGGATCGGGACTGAAGCTTTCTTT.

The V and J genes are TRBV19 and TRBJ2-4, with TRBD2 matching over 8 bases. V gave up 7 bases and J gave up 8 bases; unmatched junction bases: 13. The germline V gene encodes CDR1 LNHDA and CDR2 SQIVND (reference sequence). The CDR3 runs 15 residues. CDR3 in amino acids: CASTSPGSGVDIQYF. In nucleotides, the CDR3 is TGTGCCAGTACAAGTCCGGGTAGCGGGGTTGACATTCAGTACTTC.

The chain has TRBV2 and TRBJ2-6; D gene unclear. V lost 4 bases, J lost 0 bases, and 7 bases lay in between. The CDR3 length is 15 residues. Looked up from germline, CDR1 is SNHLY and CDR2 is FYNNEI. CDR3 DNA: TGTGCCAGCAGTGGAGCCAGCTCTGGGGCCAACGTCCTGACTTTC. Translation: CASSGASSGANVLTF.

V gene TRBV19 combines with J gene TRBJ2-2; D gene unclear. Trimming left V 3 bases short and J 4 bases short, with 15 bases between. Germline V gene data show CDR1 as LNHDA and CDR2 as SQIVND (reference sequence). There are 16 residues in the CDR3. Here the CDR3 DNA reads TGTGCCAGTAGTATTTCTGGGCAGATCCTCACCGGGGAGCTGTTTTTT. It translates to CASSISGQILTGELFF.

This chain connects TRBV7-2 to TRBJ1-2; TRBD1 matches at 9 bases. V dropped 1 base and J dropped 4; count of bases not matched to a gene: 4. Per germline, CDR1 SGHTA and CDR2 FQGNSA. CDR3 length equals 15 residues. As DNA, the CDR3 is TGTGCCAGCAGCTTAGAACAGGGGGCGGGCTATGGCTACACCTTC. Protein sequence: CASSLEQGAGYGYTF.

V gene TRBV9 combines with J gene TRBJ2-3; no clear D. Deletions cut 2 bases from V and 4 bases from J, with 8 bases between. Germline V gives CDR1 SGDLS, CDR2 YYNGEE. The length of the CDR3 is 13 residues. CDR3 residues: CASSVSTADTQYF. The CDR3 DNA follows: TGTGCCAGCAGCGTTTCTACGGCAGATACGCAGTATTTT.

J is TRBJ1-1 and V is TRBV27; 9 bases fit TRBD1. Trimming took 5 bases from V and 7 from J; bases not matched to a gene: 11. The CDR3 contains 15 residues. Germline CDR1 reads MNHEY; CDR2 reads SMNVEV (reference sequence). In DNA form, the CDR3 reads TGTGCCAGCAGTCAAAGGGCCGGGACAGGGATTGAAGCTTTCTTT. Its translation is CASSQRAGTGIEAFF.

The chain is built from TRBV28 and TRBJ2-5, with 10 bases fitting TRBD1. The CDR3 loop spans 14 amino acids. The V segment lost 7 bases and the J segment 4 bases; nucleotides outside the gene matches: 6. Germline loops: CDR1 MDHEN, CDR2 SYDVKM. CDR3 loop: CASNSGTGVETQYF. The CDR3 region has the DNA TGTGCCAGCAACTCCGGGACAGGGGTAGAGACCCAGTACTTC. The full variable domain, completed using reference TRBV28 and TRBJ2-5, is DVKVTQSSRYLVKRTGEKVFLECVQDMDHENMFWYRQDPGLGLRLIYFSYDVKMKEKGDIPEGYSVSREKKERFSLILESASTNQTSMYLCASNSGTGVETQYFGPGTRLLVL.

This clone was counted between two and nine times. The chain couples TRBV6-5 to TRBJ1-6; D call uncertain. Trimming stripped 5 bases from V and 7 bases from J, with 9 bases between. Germline V gives CDR1 MNHEY, CDR2 SVGAGI. This CDR3 is 13 amino acids long. The CDR3 region is CASSTYKNSPLHF. CDR3 coding DNA: TGTGCCAGCAGTACCTACAAGAATTCACCCCTCCACTTT.

This rearrangement joins TRBV5-4 to TRBJ2-3, with a tentative D call TRBD2 (6 bases). Deletions cut 1 base from V and 3 bases from J, with 15 bases between. Germline assignment: CDR1 SGHNT and CDR2 YYREEE (reference sequence). This CDR3 is 16 amino acids long. This CDR3 reads CASSLWVGGLTDTQYF. The CDR3 region has the DNA TGTGCCAGCAGCTTGTGGGTGGGGGGTTTGACAGATACGCAGTATTTT.

The chain is built from TRBV11-1 and TRBJ1-1; 10 bases align to TRBD1. Germline V lookup: CDR1 SGHAT, CDR2 FQDESV (reference sequence). Trimming cost V 7 bases and J 5 bases; bases outside gene matches: 10. This CDR3 region has 15 residues. The CDR3 DNA sequence: TGTGCCAGCACCAAGAGTTGGGACAGGGGTACTGAAGCTTTCTTT. Translated, it gives CASTKSWDRGTEAFF.

V gene TRBV5-6 combines with J gene TRBJ2-7; D gene ambiguous. V shed 1 base and J shed 5 bases, with 13 bases lying between them. Germline V gene sequence: CDR1 SGHDT, CDR2 YYEEEE. The CDR3 has 14 residues. CDR3 protein: CASSLTADTDEQYV. CDR3 coding DNA: TGTGCCAGCAGCTTGACGGCAGATACGGACGAGCAGTACGTC.

The gene calls are TRBV7-8 and TRBJ2-3; D unresolved. The CDR3 is 16 residues long. The V end was cut by 5 bases, the J end by 0 bases, with 15 bases between. Germline V CDR1 and CDR2: SGHVS, FQNEAQ. CDR3 amino acids: CASSPRSPTSTDTQYF. In DNA form, the CDR3 reads TGTGCCAGCAGCCCCCGGTCCCCTACTAGCACAGATACGCAGTATTTT. The whole variable domain, filled in from reference TRBV7-8 and TRBJ2-3, reads GAGVSQSPRYKVAKRGQDVALRCDPISGHVSLFWYQQALGQGPEFLTYFQNEAQLDKSGLPSDRFFAERPEGSVSTLKIQRTQQEDSAVYLCASSPRSPTSTDTQYFGPGTRLTVL.

This chain connects TRBV24-1 to TRBJ1-1; D is ambiguous. There are 13 residues in the CDR3. CDR1 is KGHDR and CDR2 is SFDVKD in the germline V gene. V lost 4 bases, J lost 1 base, and 6 bases lay in between. The CDR3 protein is CATSDRGNTEAFF. The CDR3 DNA follows: TGTGCCACCAGTGACCGTGGGAACACTGAAGCTTTCTTT.

The V gene is TRBV7-9, the J gene TRBJ2-3, with unresolved D. V shed 6 bases and J shed 1 base, with 20 bases lying between them. This CDR3 has 17 residues. Germline CDR1 SEHNR, CDR2 FQNEAQ (reference sequence). CDR3 residues: CASRQALSGQGTDTQYF. The DNA for the CDR3 is TGTGCCAGCAGACAAGCCCTTTCGGGTCAGGGCACAGATACGCAGTATTTT.

The chain has TRBV7-9 and TRBJ1-4; no firm D call. Looked up from germline, CDR1 is SEHNR and CDR2 is FQNEAQ (reference sequence). The V gene lost 5 bases and the J gene lost 0 bases, with 10 bases spanning the gap. The CDR3 sequence is 15 residues long. The DNA for the CDR3 is TGTGCCAGCAGCCTCGTCGTTGCAACTAATGAAAAACTGTTTTTT. This sequence encodes CASSLVVATNEKLFF.

This clone came up once. The chain uses TRBV15 and TRBJ1-6; TRBD1 might be the D (6 bases). Trimming stripped 0 bases from V and 0 bases from J, with 9 bases between. The CDR3 is made up of 17 amino acids. Germline V gene data show CDR1 as LNHNV and CDR2 as YYDKDF (reference sequence). CDR3 loop: CATSRDPRGSYNSPLHF. Here the CDR3 DNA reads TGTGCCACCAGCAGAGACCCCAGGGGCTCCTATAATTCACCCCTCCACTTT.

The chain employs TRBV20-1 and TRBJ1-2; D remains unclear. The CDR3 contains 9 residues. Germline CDR1 reads DFQATT; CDR2 reads SNEGSKA (reference sequence). Trimming stripped 7 bases from V and 3 bases from J, with 3 bases between. CDR3 in DNA: TGCAGTGGGGACTATGGCTACACCTTC. Residues: CSGDYGYTF.

The chain is built from TRBV19 and TRBJ2-3, with 9 bases aligning to TRBD2. The CDR3 contains 15 residues. The ends lost 5 bases at V and 1 base at J; junction bases unmatched: 4. The germline gives CDR1 LNHDA, CDR2 SQIVND (reference sequence). For the CDR3, the DNA is TGTGCCAGTAGTCCGGAGCGGGGGGGCACAGATACGCAGTATTTT. Protein sequence: CASSPERGGTDTQYF.

The chain uses TRBV7-2 and TRBJ2-3, with a possible D match to TRBD1 (5 bases). Germline CDR1 reads SGHTA; CDR2 reads FQGNSA. The CDR3 is 12 residues long. Trimming pared 5 bases from V and 4 bases from J, leaving 7 bases between. The CDR3 region is CASSTTADTQYF. In DNA, the CDR3 is TGTGCCAGCAGCACGACAGCAGATACGCAGTATTTT.

V usage is TRBV4-1 and J usage is TRBJ1-2; a possible D gene is TRBD1 (6 bases). The CDR3 is 14 amino acids. CDR1 is MGHRA and CDR2 is YSYEKL in the germline V gene. V was shortened by 3 bases and J by 2 bases, with 10 bases between the two germline ends. This chain's CDR3 is CASSHLRGNYGYTF. The CDR3, as DNA: TGCGCCAGCAGCCATCTCAGGGGCAACTATGGCTACACCTTC.